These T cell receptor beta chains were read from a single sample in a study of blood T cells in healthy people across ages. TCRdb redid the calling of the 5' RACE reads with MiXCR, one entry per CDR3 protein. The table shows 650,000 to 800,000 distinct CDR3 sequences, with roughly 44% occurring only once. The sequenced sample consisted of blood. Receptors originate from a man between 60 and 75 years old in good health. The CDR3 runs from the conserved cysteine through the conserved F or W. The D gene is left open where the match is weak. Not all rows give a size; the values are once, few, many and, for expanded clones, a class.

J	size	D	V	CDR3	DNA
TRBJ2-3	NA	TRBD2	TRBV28	CASSLLWRGEGGTQYF	TGTGCCAGCAGTTTACTTTGGCGGGGGGAAGGTGGTACGCAGTATTTT
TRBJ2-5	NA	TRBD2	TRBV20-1	CSARSSGGDQETQYF	TGCAGTGCTAGAAGCAGCGGGGGGGACCAAGAGACCCAGTACTTC
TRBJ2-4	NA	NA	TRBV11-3	CASSSVGLSRGAKNIQYF	TGTGCCAGCAGCTCCGTAGGTCTCAGTAGGGGAGCCAAAAACATTCAGTACTTC
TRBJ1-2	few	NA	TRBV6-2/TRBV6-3	CASSPPLSGLGYTF	TGTGCCAGCAGTCCCCCCCTCAGCGGGCTTGGCTACACCTTC
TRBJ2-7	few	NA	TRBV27	CASRPRTATYEQYF	TGTGCCAGCAGACCTCGGACGGCCACCTACGAGCAGTACTTC
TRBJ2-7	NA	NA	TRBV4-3	CASGQEEGRAYEQYF	TGCGCCAGCGGCCAAGAAGAGGGCAGAGCCTACGAGCAGTACTTC
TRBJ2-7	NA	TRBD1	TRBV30	CAWGGQTAYEQYF	TGTGCCTGGGGGGGACAGACTGCCTACGAGCAGTACTTC
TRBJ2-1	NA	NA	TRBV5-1	CASSSDKTYNEQFF	TGCGCCAGCAGCTCAGACAAGACCTACAATGAGCAGTTCTTC
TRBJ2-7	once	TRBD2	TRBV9	CASSVAPSGGSYEQYF	TGTGCCAGCAGCGTAGCGCCTAGCGGGGGCTCCTACGAGCAGTACTTC
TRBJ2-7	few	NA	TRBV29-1	CSVGKDEIYEQYF	TGCAGCGTTGGAAAGGACGAGATCTACGAGCAGTACTTC